The 22 T cell receptor beta chains in this list originate from one sample, sequenced in a study of blood T cells in healthy people across ages. Next came a second PCR, run for about 6 to 12 cycles, which used a sample-barcoded 5' primer along with a J-beta primer mix. TCRdb used MiXCR to reprocess the 5' RACE reads, holding one entry per CDR3 protein. The sample includes about 580,000 distinct CDR3 sequences, around 48% of them seen just once. What was sequenced was blood. The receptors originated from a man of 80 years or more in good health.

In its sample, this clonotype was seen a few times. The V call is TRBV5-1, the J call TRBJ1-5; D not certain. CDR1 and CDR2 (germline): SGHRS, YFSETQ. V dropped 4 bases and J dropped 1 base, with 9 bases sitting between them. The CDR3 runs to 14 residues. The CDR3 loop is CASSADGSNQPQHF. The CDR3 region has the DNA TGCGCCAGCAGCGCGGACGGAAGCAATCAGCCCCAGCATTTT.

The V and J genes are TRBV4-3 and TRBJ1-2; unclear D gene. This CDR3 is 14 amino acids long. CDR1 LGHNA and CDR2 YSLEER come from the germline V gene. V was cut by 0 bases and J by 4 bases, with 9 bases left in between. The CDR3 region is CASSQESPGYGYTF. The CDR3 nucleotides are TGCGCCAGCAGCCAAGAATCCCCTGGCTATGGCTACACCTTC.

The chain recombines TRBV29-1 with TRBJ2-7; D is possibly TRBD1 (6 bases). The length of the CDR3 is 12 residues. CDR1 and CDR2 (germline): SQVTM, ANQGSEA. The germline V and J ends were trimmed by 6 bases and 0 bases, with 9 bases remaining between them. CDR3 DNA sequence: TGCAGCGTGACAGGATACTCCTACGAGCAGTACTTC. This translates into CSVTGYSYEQYF.

This clonotype was detected a few times. The chain links TRBV6-6 to TRBJ1-6; D perhaps matches TRBD1 (5 bases). The germline V gene encodes CDR1 MNHNY and CDR2 SVGAGI (reference sequence). V was shortened by 8 bases and J by 5 bases, with 19 bases between the two germline ends. The CDR3 totals 16 residues. The CDR3 sequence: CASHRGPDIDNSPLHF. The CDR3 region has the DNA TGTGCCAGCCATCGGGGCCCTGATATCGATAATTCACCCCTCCACTTT.

This sequence joins TRBV29-1 and TRBJ2-3; TRBD2 is a possible D gene (5 bases). Germline V CDR1 and CDR2: SQVTM, ANQGSEA. The CDR3 runs to 13 residues. With 7 bases removed from V and 4 bases from J, the gap between germline ends came to 15 bases. The CDR3 loop is CSARPGMADTQYF. Written as DNA, the CDR3 is TGCAGCGCCCGACCGGGGATGGCAGATACGCAGTATTTT.

This clonotype has only a few counts. The chain uses TRBV5-1 and TRBJ1-6; TRBD1 aligns across 10 bases. This CDR3 spans 18 amino acids. The junction had 9 bases not matched to a gene; V was cut back by 4 bases and J by 2 bases. Germline CDR1 is SGHRS and CDR2 is YFSETQ. CDR3 loop: CASSPGDRGSPYNSPLHF. CDR3 coding DNA: TGCGCCAGCAGCCCGGGGGACAGGGGCAGCCCCTATAATTCACCCCTCCACTTT.

The V call is TRBV7-9, the J call TRBJ1-2, with a possible D match to TRBD1 (5 bases). CDR3 length: 14 residues. Germline V gene sequence: CDR1 SEHNR, CDR2 FQNEAQ (reference sequence). Between the trimmed V and J ends, which lost 5 bases and 12 bases, there was a span of 22 bases. The CDR3 region is CASSLAGGLYEDTF. The CDR3 nucleotides read TGTGCCAGCAGCCTGGCGGGGGGTTTGTATGAGGACACCTTC.

The chain combines TRBV5-1 with TRBJ2-5; the D gene could be TRBD1 or TRBD2 (5 bases each). V was trimmed by 4 bases and J by 4 bases, leaving 14 bases between them. CDR1 is SGHRS, CDR2 YFSETQ, per germline. There are 14 residues in the CDR3. The DNA of the CDR3 is TGCGCCAGCAGCCGGGGACGGATCGGAGAGACCCAGTACTTC. It is translated as CASSRGRIGETQYF. The full variable domain, its missing parts supplied by reference TRBV5-1 and TRBJ2-5, is KAGVTQTPRYLIKTRGQQVTLSCSPISGHRSVSWYQQTPGQGLQFLFEYFSETQRNKGNFPGRFSGRQFSNSRSEMNVSTLELGDSALYLCASSRGRIGETQYFGPGTRLLVL.

This chain connects TRBV4-3 to TRBJ2-2; 10 bases align to TRBD1. This CDR3 region has 20 residues. J lost 1 base, V lost 1 base, and 12 bases had no gene match. Germline V CDR1 and CDR2: LGHNA, YSLEER. The CDR3 DNA reads TGCGCCAGCAGCCAAGGCCCCCTGACAGGGGGCCTTGTGAACACCGGGGAGCTGTTTTTT. Amino acid sequence: CASSQGPLTGGLVNTGELFF.

Details on this clonotype: A read error is possible here, since a much larger clone lies one base away. J is TRBJ2-3 and V is TRBV6-5, with TRBD2 matching 8 bases. Trimming removed 0 bases from V and 6 bases from J; junction bases left unmatched: 17. The germline V gene encodes CDR1 MNHEY and CDR2 SVGAGI. This CDR3 region has 19 residues. This CDR3 is CASSYSSRPAGAGWDTQYF. The CDR3 DNA is TGTGCCAGCAGTTACTCGAGTAGGCCAGCGGGAGCCGGTTGGGATACGCAGTATTTT.

The chain is built from TRBV11-2 and TRBJ1-2; D remains ambiguous. CDR1 SGHAT and CDR2 FQNNGV come from the germline V gene. V was clipped by 1 base and J by 6 bases, with 12 bases between them. The CDR3 is 14 residues long. The CDR3 sequence: CASSLAGETNGYTF. The DNA for the CDR3 is TGTGCCAGCAGCTTAGCGGGAGAGACTAATGGCTACACCTTC.

This clonotype was seen a single time. Given a much more abundant clone one base away, this may be a read error. This chain joins TRBV20-1 and TRBJ2-3; 9 positions agree with TRBD1. The J segment lost 6 bases and the V segment lost 5 bases, leaving 9 bases of the junction unmatched. CDR3 length equals 14 residues. The germline V gene encodes CDR1 DFQATT and CDR2 SNEGSKA (reference sequence). The CDR3 spells CSAEDRGEGDTQYF. The CDR3 DNA reads as TGCAGTGCTGAAGACAGGGGGGAAGGGGATACGCAGTATTTT.

This chain connects TRBV6-5 to TRBJ1-4; perhaps TRBD1 as D (5 bases). The CDR3 totals 13 residues. Germline V gene lookup returns CDR1 MNHEY and CDR2 SVGAGI. Deletions cut 8 bases from V and 8 bases from J, with 15 bases between. The CDR3 bases are TGTGCCAGCGCCAGGAAGAGGGGCGAAAAACTGTTTTTT. This sequence encodes CASARKRGEKLFF.

This chain joins TRBV7-2 and TRBJ2-5; D gene unclear. The CDR3 is 13 residues long. Germline V gene sequence: CDR1 SGHTA, CDR2 FQGNSA. V lost 0 bases, J lost 6 bases, and 8 bases lay in between. CDR3 in amino acids: CASSLAGFQTQYF. CDR3 bases: TGTGCCAGCAGCTTAGCAGGGTTTCAGACCCAGTACTTC.

The chain employs TRBV20-1 and TRBJ2-1, with TRBD2 identical over 8 bases. Germline assignment: CDR1 DFQATT and CDR2 SNEGSKA (reference sequence). The junction had 13 bases not matched to a gene; V was cut back by 3 bases and J by 9 bases. This CDR3 is built from 15 residues. The CDR3 region has the DNA TGCAGTGCTAGCCCCACGGGGGGGCCGGGTAGTGAGCAGTTCTTC. Its protein product is CSASPTGGPGSEQFF.

The chain uses TRBV5-1 and TRBJ2-5, with 9 bases aligning to TRBD2. CDR3 length equals 15 residues. Germline V gives CDR1 SGHRS, CDR2 YFSETQ. V gave up 5 bases and J gave up 0 bases; unmatched junction bases: 5. CDR3 DNA sequence: TGCGCCAGCAGGACTAGCGGCAGCTACCAAGAGACCCAGTACTTC. The encoded protein is CASRTSGSYQETQYF.

CDR3 coding DNA: TGTGCCACCAGTGACGCGACTAGCGGGAGACGAGATGAGCAGTACTTC. Protein: CATSDATSGRRDEQYF. The chain joins TRBV24-1 to TRBJ2-5; 12 bases match TRBD2. CDR1 is KGHDR and CDR2 is SFDVKD in the germline V gene. Unmatched junction bases numbered 13, after V lost 4 bases and J lost 11 bases. The length of the CDR3 is 16 residues.

The chain uses TRBV27 and TRBJ1-2, with D possibly being TRBD1 (5 bases). In germline, CDR1 is MNHEY, CDR2 SMNVEV (reference sequence). V shed 4 bases and J shed 1 base, with 10 bases lying between them. The CDR3 has 14 amino acids. CDR3 in DNA: TGTGCCAGCAGTTCGTATCAGGGTAACTATGGCTACACCTTC. The encoded protein is CASSSYQGNYGYTF.

The chain recombines TRBV20-1 with TRBJ2-7, with D tentatively TRBD1 or TRBD2 (6 bases each). Per germline, CDR1 DFQATT and CDR2 SNEGSKA (reference sequence). The germline V and J ends were trimmed by 8 bases and 3 bases, with 14 bases remaining between them. The CDR3 contains 12 residues. CDR3 sequence: CSLEGGYYEQYF. CDR3 DNA sequence: TGCAGTCTAGAAGGGGGGTACTACGAGCAGTACTTC.

The V and J genes are TRBV20-1 and TRBJ1-2; D is unclear. The CDR3 runs to 12 residues. V gave up 8 bases and J gave up 2 bases, with 12 bases separating them. Germline CDR1 is DFQATT and CDR2 is SNEGSKA (reference sequence). This CDR3 is CSKDRRNYGYTF. CDR3 in DNA: TGCAGTAAGGACCGACGAAACTATGGCTACACCTTC.

The chain couples TRBV20-1 to TRBJ1-5, with a weak D call TRBD1 (6 bases). This CDR3 contains 15 residues. Between the trimmed V and J ends, which lost 0 bases and 1 base, there was a span of 10 bases. Germline CDR1 reads DFQATT; CDR2 reads SNEGSKA (reference sequence). CDR3 nucleotide sequence: TGCAGTGCTAGAGATGGGGGCATCAGCAATCAGCCCCAGCATTTT. Protein product: CSARDGGISNQPQHF.

As DNA, the CDR3 is TGCAGCGTGACAGAACTCGGGGAGGTCTACGAGAAGTACTTC. It encodes CSVTELGEVYEKYF. The chain links TRBV29-1 to TRBJ2-5, with a weak D call TRBD2 (6 bases). CDR1 is SQVTM, CDR2 ANQGSEA, per germline. V lost 6 bases and J lost 12, with 26 bases in between. There are 14 residues in the CDR3.